These T cell receptor beta chains were read from a single sample in a study of beta chain features in type 1 diabetes. Measured with immunoSEQ multiplex PCR; TCRdb has only the in-frame clones, and not every one. The sample holds over 300,000 clones; around 9% are singletons and the top ten take 1%. The sequenced material came from central memory CD4+ T cells from blood. These receptors were obtained from a young man with type 1 diabetes. CDR3s include the opening cysteine and the closing phenylalanine or tryptophan. Fields, in order: CDR3 protein, CDR3 DNA, J gene, V gene, clone size, D gene. A D gene is named only where the DNA matches it firmly. Not every row has a clone size; where given, it reads once, few, many or a size class.

CDR3aa: CASSSNGGTQYF
CDR3nt: TGTGCCAGCAGCTCCAACGGGGGTACGCAGTATTTT
j_gene: TRBJ2-3
v_gene: TRBV27
abundance: few
d_gene: .

CDR3aa: CASSYSRRGDEKLFF
CDR3nt: TGTGCCAGCAGTTACTCGCGGAGAGGGGATGAAAAACTGTTTTTT
j_gene: TRBJ1-4
v_gene: TRBV6-5
abundance: few
d_gene: .

CDR3aa: CASSQYPAGLETQYF
CDR3nt: TGCGCCAGCAGCCAATACCCGGCCGGGTTGGAGACCCAGTACTTC
j_gene: TRBJ2-5
v_gene: TRBV5-1
abundance: .
d_gene: .

CDR3aa: CASSLGRLPHF
CDR3nt: TGTGCCAGCAGCTTGGGGCGCCTGCCACACTTT
j_gene: TRBJ1-6
v_gene: TRBV7-2
abundance: many
d_gene: .

CDR3aa: CASSSTASSYEQYF
CDR3nt: TGTGCCAGCTCATCGACAGCCAGCTCCTACGAGCAGTACTTC
j_gene: TRBJ2-7
v_gene: TRBV18
abundance: .
d_gene: .

CDR3aa: CATSGVLSGSPLHF
CDR3nt: TGTGCCACTTCGGGAGTTCTGTCCGGTTCACCCCTCCACTTT
j_gene: TRBJ1-6
v_gene: TRBV6-5
abundance: few
d_gene: .

CDR3aa: CASSFKRFGELFF
CDR3nt: TGTGCCAGCAGCTTTAAGCGGTTCGGGGAGCTGTTTTTT
j_gene: TRBJ2-2
v_gene: TRBV7-2
abundance: few
d_gene: .

CDR3aa: CASSPRSQGLEKLFF
CDR3nt: TGTGCCAGCTCACCACGGAGTCAGGGGCTTGAAAAACTGTTTTTT
j_gene: TRBJ1-4
v_gene: TRBV18
abundance: few
d_gene: .

CDR3aa: CASSLRQGDNQPQHF
CDR3nt: TGTGCCAGCAGTTTACGACAGGGTGACAATCAGCCCCAGCATTTT
j_gene: TRBJ1-5
v_gene: TRBV27
abundance: few
d_gene: TRBD1

CDR3aa: CASSFNDASGGETQYF
CDR3nt: TGTGCCAGCAGCTTTAATGACGCTAGCGGGGGAGAGACCCAGTACTTC
j_gene: TRBJ2-5
v_gene: TRBV7-2
abundance: few
d_gene: TRBD2

CDR3aa: CASSFRLAGTDTQYF
CDR3nt: TGTGCCAGCAGCTTTCGACTAGCGGGAACAGATACGCAGTATTTT
j_gene: TRBJ2-3
v_gene: TRBV7-9
abundance: .
d_gene: TRBD2

CDR3aa: CASSPGTGPLQPQHF
CDR3nt: TGTGCCAGCTCACCTGGGACAGGCCCCCTTCAGCCCCAGCATTTT
j_gene: TRBJ1-5
v_gene: TRBV18
abundance: .
d_gene: TRBD1

CDR3aa: CASRPGSTDTQYF
CDR3nt: TGTGCCAGCAGGCCCGGGTCCACAGATACGCAGTATTTT
j_gene: TRBJ2-3
v_gene: TRBV28
abundance: few
d_gene: .

CDR3aa: CATRSRGLDTDTQYF
CDR3nt: TGTGCCACCCGTTCCAGGGGGCTGGACACAGATACGCAGTATTTT
j_gene: TRBJ2-3
v_gene: TRBV10-3
abundance: .
d_gene: TRBD1

CDR3aa: CSATIKDTQYF
CDR3nt: TGCAGTGCCACTATTAAAGATACGCAGTATTTT
j_gene: TRBJ2-3
v_gene: TRBV20-1
abundance: .
d_gene: .